These 22 T cell receptor beta chains share one sample of origin, sequenced in a study of blood T cells in healthy people across ages. It was with a sample-barcoded 5' primer and a J-beta primer mix that a second PCR of about 6 to 11 cycles was run. TCRdb re-called the 5' RACE reads through MiXCR, storing one row per CDR3 protein. The data hold more than 1.4 million distinct CDR3 sequences, with approximately 40% observed a single time. Source material: blood. The receptors were gathered from a young woman in good health.

This clonotype has just a few counts. The chain links TRBV20-1 to TRBJ2-7; the D gene is possibly TRBD2 (5 bases). CDR3 size: 14 residues. Trimming pared 0 bases from V and 3 bases from J, leaving 12 bases between. CDR1 DFQATT and CDR2 SNEGSKA come from the germline V gene (reference sequence). The CDR3 nucleotides are TGCAGTGCTAGAGAGGGAAGCGGCCACTACGAGCAGTACTTC. It encodes CSAREGSGHYEQYF.

In regard to this clonotype: At one end, the junction sequence differs from germline, possibly due to a read error. The rearrangement uses TRBV10-3 and TRBJ2-2; D call uncertain. Germline CDR1 ENHRY, CDR2 SYGVKD. This CDR3 is built from 16 residues. CDR3 in DNA: TGTGCCATCTCTGGACCAGCGACCACGAACACCGCGGAGCTGTTTTTT. This sequence encodes CAISGPATTNTAELFF.

This clonotype came up a few times. The V call is TRBV10-3, the J call TRBJ2-1; D unclear. The CDR3 extends over 17 amino acids. CDR1 and CDR2 (germline): ENHRY, SYGVKD. V lost 3 bases and J lost 7, with 22 bases in between. CDR3 amino acids: CAISERSVGLVGNEQFF. The CDR3 bases are TGTGCCATCAGTGAAAGGTCCGTGGGTCTAGTCGGGAATGAGCAGTTCTTC.

The V call is TRBV11-2, the J call TRBJ1-1; TRBD1 matches at 9 bases. The CDR3 consists of 17 residues. V gave up 6 bases and J gave up 1 base; unmatched junction bases: 12. The germline V gene has CDR1 SGHAT and CDR2 FQNNGV. CDR3 residues: CASRNNRGQGWNTEAFF. The CDR3 nucleotides are TGTGCCAGCAGAAATAACAGGGGGCAAGGGTGGAACACTGAAGCTTTCTTT. Filled out from reference TRBV11-2 and TRBJ1-1, the complete variable domain reads EAGVAQSPRYKIIEKRQSVAFWCNPISGHATLYWYQQILGQGPKLLIQFQNNGVVDDSQLPKDRFSAERLKGVDSTLKIQPAKLEDSAVYLCASRNNRGQGWNTEAFFGQGTRLTVV.

The chain employs TRBV6-5 and TRBJ2-7; tentatively, D is TRBD2 (6 bases). This CDR3 region has 15 residues. Trimming removed 2 bases at V and 2 bases at J, with 13 bases between. Germline values: CDR1 MNHEY, CDR2 SVGAGI. CDR3 loop: CASSYVSSGAYEQYF. The CDR3, as DNA: TGTGCCAGCAGTTACGTGAGTAGCGGAGCCTACGAGCAGTACTTC.

The V call is TRBV7-9, the J call TRBJ2-1; a possible D gene is TRBD2 (6 bases). This CDR3 contains 13 residues. Trimming took 8 bases from V and 5 from J, leaving 13 bases between them. Germline-derived CDR1 and CDR2 are SEHNR and FQNEAQ (reference sequence). The CDR3 sequence is CASGSGLDNEQFF. Written as DNA, the CDR3 is TGTGCCAGCGGTAGCGGTCTGGACAATGAGCAGTTCTTC.

The chain combines TRBV7-2 with TRBJ2-1; maybe TRBD2 (6 bases). The CDR3 is made up of 17 amino acids. V shed 5 bases and J shed 6 bases, with 23 bases lying between them. Germline CDR1 SGHTA, CDR2 FQGNSA. The CDR3 DNA is TGTGCCAGCAGCCCGAGGACTATTTATGGTCGGGGCAATGAGCAGTTCTTC. Translation gives CASSPRTIYGRGNEQFF.

There are a few counts of this clonotype. The V call is TRBV25-1, the J call TRBJ2-7; D uncertain. Looked up from germline, CDR1 is MGHDK and CDR2 is SYGVNS. The CDR3 totals 14 residues. V was shortened by 4 bases and J by 2 bases, with 12 bases between the two germline ends. CDR3 residues: CASSGYDRTYEQYF. DNA for the CDR3: TGTGCCAGCAGTGGATACGACCGGACCTACGAGCAGTACTTC.

This chain links TRBV25-1 with TRBJ2-6; unclear D gene. V lost 8 bases and J lost 3, with 8 bases in between. This CDR3 is built from 13 residues. Germline lookup yields CDR1 MGHDK and CDR2 SYGVNS. In DNA form, the CDR3 reads TGTGCCAGCGGCGAAGGTGGGGCCAACGTCCTGACTTTC. This translates into CASGEGGANVLTF.

Only a few counts were recorded for this clonotype. J is TRBJ2-1 and V is TRBV29-1; 9 nucleotides agree with TRBD2. CDR1 is SQVTM and CDR2 is ANQGSEA in the germline V gene. The CDR3 loop spans 14 amino acids. V was clipped by 4 bases and J by 3 bases; unmatched bases: 4. For the CDR3, the DNA is TGCAGCGTTGTGTCTAGCGGGAACTACAATGAGCAGTTCTTC. Translation: CSVVSSGNYNEQFF.

This chain links TRBV30 with TRBJ2-3; tentative D call: TRBD1 (6 bases). Germline V gene data show CDR1 as GTSNPN and CDR2 as SVGIG (reference sequence). Trimming removed 2 bases at V and 1 base at J, with 13 bases between. This CDR3 contains 15 residues. The CDR3: CAWSTDSRGTDTQYF. The CDR3 coding sequence is TGTGCCTGGAGTACGGACAGTCGGGGCACAGATACGCAGTATTTT. The full variable domain, in which reference TRBV30 and TRBJ2-3 provide the parts outside the CDR3, is SQTIHQWPATLVQPVGSPLSLECTVEGTSNPNLYWYRQAAGRGLQLLFYSVGIGQISSEVPQNLSASRPQDRQFILSSKKLLLSDSGFYLCAWSTDSRGTDTQYFGPGTRLTVL.

The sample holds a few counts of this clonotype. The V and J genes are TRBV6-1 and TRBJ2-1; TRBD2 is a possible D gene (6 bases). The V end lost 6 bases, the J end lost 8 bases, and 26 bases lay between the germline ends. The CDR3 is 17 amino acids. Germline V gene data show CDR1 as MNHNS and CDR2 as SASEGT. As DNA, the CDR3 is TGTGCCAGCAGCCGCACCCTCTCACGGGCGGGATTAGATGAGCAGTTCTTC. Translation gives CASSRTLSRAGLDEQFF.

This chain connects TRBV2 to TRBJ2-3; D may be TRBD2 (6 bases). Trimming left V 1 base short and J 1 base short, with 9 bases between. This CDR3 has 15 residues. From germline, CDR1 is SNHLY and CDR2 FYNNEI. Written as DNA, the CDR3 is TGTGCCAGCAGTGAAGGTAGCGGCCGCACAGATACGCAGTATTTT. Its translation: CASSEGSGRTDTQYF.

Worth noting for this clonotype: This clone may be a read error of a much larger clone one base away. The genes are TRBV29-1 and TRBJ2-6, with D perhaps matching TRBD1 or TRBD2 (5 bases each). Germline-derived CDR1 and CDR2 are SQVTM and ANQGSEA. The CDR3 contains 15 residues. The CDR3 DNA sequence: TGCAGCGTTGGAGAGGGCGACTCTGGGGCCAACGTCCTGATTTTC. Encoded protein: CSVGEGDSGANVLIF.

The CDR3 DNA follows: TGTGCCACCAGCGTCCTCTACTACGAGCAGTACTTC. It encodes CATSVLYYEQYF. The chain recombines TRBV24-1 with TRBJ2-7; no reliable D call. The CDR3 runs 12 residues. The ends were cut back, 7 bases at V and 3 bases at J, with 9 bases in the middle. CDR1 and CDR2 from the germline V gene are KGHDR and SFDVKD.

This clonotype has at least ten counts. The rearrangement links TRBV2 to TRBJ2-3, with D possibly called TRBD1 or TRBD2 (7 bases each). Trimming took off 4 bases at V and 3 bases at J, with 11 bases between the two ends. CDR1 and CDR2 from the germline V gene are SNHLY and FYNNEI. This CDR3 region has 14 residues. The CDR3 DNA is TGTGCCAGCAGTGGACAGGGAGGGACAGATACGCAGTATTTT. It translates to CASSGQGGTDTQYF. Full variable domain (rest looked up from reference TRBV2 and TRBJ2-3): EPEVTQTPSHQVTQMGQEVILRCVPISNHLYFYWYRQILGQKVEFLVSFYNNEISEKSEIFDDQFSVERPDGSNFTLKIRSTKLEDSAMYFCASSGQGGTDTQYFGPGTRLTVL.

This chain joins TRBV5-1 and TRBJ1-1, with TRBD1 matching over 7 bases. The germline gives CDR1 SGHRS, CDR2 YFSETQ. This CDR3 has 13 residues. After removal of 1 base from V and 6 bases from J, the junction contained 3 bases not matched to a gene. The CDR3 spells CASSLQGVAEAFF. The DNA of the CDR3 is TGCGCCAGCAGCTTGCAGGGGGTGGCTGAAGCTTTCTTT.

Only a few counts were recorded for this clonotype. This sequence joins TRBV15 and TRBJ2-7; 7 bases agree with TRBD2. CDR3 size: 19 residues. Germline V lookup: CDR1 LNHNV, CDR2 YYDKDF (reference sequence). Trimming removed 0 bases from V and 4 bases from J; junction bases left unmatched: 18. The CDR3 region is CATSREGSGATGSYYEQYF. DNA for the CDR3: TGTGCCACCAGCAGAGAGGGAAGCGGGGCGACTGGATCATATTACGAGCAGTACTTC.

The chain is built from TRBV12-3 or TRBV12-4 and TRBJ1-2, with 10 nucleotides matching TRBD1. V lost 8 bases and J lost 5; bases outside the gene matches: 20. The CDR3 is 18 residues long. The CDR3 nucleotides are TGTGCCAGCGGTGACCTGCTTGACGTCGACAGGGGGCGATATGGCTACACCTTC. Its translation is CASGDLLDVDRGRYGYTF.

A single count supports this clonotype. This sequence joins TRBV28 and TRBJ1-2; TRBD1 is a possible D gene (5 bases). V was pared by 5 bases and J by 8 bases, with 27 bases between. Germline assignment: CDR1 MDHEN and CDR2 SYDVKM. This CDR3 region has 17 residues. DNA for the CDR3: TGTGCCAGCAGTCCCCCGGGAGGGGCAATTAATATGCGAGGCTACACCTTC. Its protein is CASSPPGGAINMRGYTF.

CDR3 loop: CASSEALQANTEAFF. CDR3 in DNA: TGTGCCAGCAGTGAAGCTCTGCAGGCGAACACTGAAGCTTTCTTT. V usage is TRBV2 and J usage is TRBJ1-1; D gene ambiguous. The CDR3 covers 15 residues. With 0 bases removed from V and 1 base from J, the gap between germline ends came to 9 bases. Germline assignment: CDR1 SNHLY and CDR2 FYNNEI.

The CDR3 coding sequence is TGTGCCAGCAGCCAGCTAGGGAACCAAGAGACCCAGTACTTC. Its translation is CASSQLGNQETQYF. V usage is TRBV3-1 and J usage is TRBJ2-5, with unresolved D. V was clipped by 3 bases and J by 0 bases, with 8 bases between them. The CDR3 runs 14 residues. Germline CDR1 LGHDT, CDR2 YNNKEL (reference sequence).